The text below deals with one TCR beta chain. The target antigen is unknown. V lost 6 bases and J 0 bases, leaving 5 bases between the germline ends. In germline, CDR1 is SNHLY, CDR2 FYNNEI. The length of the CDR3 is 12 residues. The data stem from a study of T cells after posttransplantation cyclophosphamide. Study-wide points: Tissue-infiltrating T cells from skin or gut overlapped little with blood T cells. Later post-transplant blood repertoires were often dominated by donor CD8+ memory clones. Recipient CMV seropositivity and CMV reactivation strongly tracked TRB clonality.

Treatment was busulfan-fludarabine conditioning, a marrow graft, and cyclophosphamide on days +3 and +4. Only in-frame clones appear in the TCRdb table, and some are missing; sequencing was by immunoSEQ multiplex PCR. The data contain approximately 22,000 clones, less than 90% of them singletons. The chain couples TRBV2 to TRBJ1-1; D ambiguous. This clonotype was sampled from a female patient in her thirties or forties who received an allogeneic stem cell transplant from an unrelated donor, was CMV-positive, and had no GVHD. Some T cells may be supplied by the graft donor. The sequencing here drew on PBMCs, taken after allogeneic stem cell transplant with posttransplant cyclophosphamide. CDR3 in amino acids: CASRSVNTEAFF. In nucleotides, the CDR3 is TGTGCCAGCAGGTCGGTGAACACTGAAGCTTTCTTT.